The T cell receptor (beta chain) under discussion was sequenced for a study of post-analysis software for immune sequencing data. General observations from the study: Samples made in the same batch grouped tightly together by F measure. In patients, a few TRBV segments were more frequent than in controls, with TRBV5-6, TRBV5-1 and TRBV20-1 among them. For normalized Chao1 diversity, multiple sclerosis patients scored significantly lower than controls did.

Prepared libraries of TCR beta cDNA carried unique molecular identifiers. Using its own MiXCR run on the PCR reads, TCRdb lists one record per CDR3 protein. The data hold approximately 660,000 distinct CDR3 sequences, with around 64% observed a single time. Remarks on this clonotype: Antigen unknown.

In germline, CDR1 is KGHDR, CDR2 SFDVKD. V shed 1 base and J shed 2 bases, with 7 bases lying between them. This CDR3 comprises 14 residues. The clonotype originates from a girl between 2 and 10 years old with multiple sclerosis. Sequenced material: blood. This sequence joins TRBV24-1 and TRBJ2-5; the D gene is possibly TRBD1 (5 bases). CDR3 DNA sequence: TGTGCCACCAGTGATTTTCGACAGCAAGAGACCCAGTACTTC. It translates to CATSDFRQQETQYF.